The next 32 T cell receptor beta chains were all read from a single sample in a study of blood T cell repertoires in COVID-19. Generated by immunoSEQ multiplex PCR, the TCRdb table keeps only in-frame clones and is missing some. Altogether 150,000 or so clones are present, 84% being singletons, with the ten largest covering approximately 40%. The sequenced material came from peripheral blood. The receptor set was obtained from a human donor in a cohort sampled during active COVID-19.

V is TRBV7-9 and J is TRBJ2-7; no firm D call. Germline CDR1 reads SEHNR; CDR2 reads FQNEAQ (reference sequence). The V gene lost 1 base and the J gene lost 6 bases, with 4 bases spanning the gap. This CDR3 comprises 11 residues. The CDR3 DNA follows: TGTGCCAGCAGCTTAGAGAGCGAGCAGTACTTC. Residues: CASSLESEQYF.

The chain couples TRBV7-2 to TRBJ2-5; D possibly corresponds to TRBD1 (5 bases). Germline values: CDR1 SGHTA, CDR2 FQGNSA. Trimming shortened V by 3 bases and J by 5 bases, and 13 bases separated the two germline ends. This CDR3 comprises 14 residues. CDR3 DNA: TGTGCCAGCAGCTTTTTAAGGGGCCGGGAGACCCAGTACTTC. It yields the protein CASSFLRGRETQYF.

The CDR3 reads CASSRGGARESPLFF. CDR3 DNA: TGTGCCAGCAGCCGGGGGGGGGCGAGAGAATCCCCGCTGTTTTTT. This chain uses TRBV7-2 with TRBJ2-2, with 8 nucleotides matching TRBD2. After removal of 5 bases from V and 13 bases from J, the junction contained 15 bases not matched to a gene. Germline loops: CDR1 SGHTA, CDR2 FQGNSA. The CDR3 length is 15 residues.

The chain links TRBV11-3 to TRBJ1-6, with TRBD1 as a possible D gene (6 bases). V gave up 5 bases and J gave up 7 bases, with 12 bases separating them. The CDR3 is 14 residues long. Germline loops: CDR1 SGHNT, CDR2 YENEEA. The CDR3: CASSPQGRNSPLHF. The DNA for the CDR3 is TGTGCCAGCAGCCCACAGGGTCGGAATTCACCCCTCCACTTT.

The chain couples TRBV14 to TRBJ2-4; 11 positions agree with TRBD1. This CDR3 spans 13 amino acids. The germline gives CDR1 SGHDN, CDR2 FVKESK. The ends lost 3 bases at V and 9 bases at J; junction bases unmatched: 1. CDR3 sequence reads: CASSQDRGLIQYF. CDR3 nucleotide sequence: TGTGCCAGCAGCCAGGACAGGGGGCTCATTCAGTACTTC.

The chain couples TRBV10-3 to TRBJ1-3, with 9 bases matching TRBD1. From germline, CDR1 is ENHRY and CDR2 SYGVKD. The CDR3 length is 13 residues. V gave up 7 bases and J gave up 4 bases; unmatched junction bases: 2. The CDR3 spells CAITGTGGNTIYF. CDR3 in DNA: TGTGCCATCACTGGGACAGGGGGAAACACCATATATTTT.

This rearrangement joins TRBV5-1 to TRBJ2-2; TRBD1 matches 9 bases. The CDR3 length is 15 residues. V lost 3 bases and J lost 2; bases outside the gene matches: 2. Germline V gives CDR1 SGHRS, CDR2 YFSETQ. CDR3 amino acids: CASSSGQGNTGELFF. DNA for the CDR3: TGCGCCAGCAGCTCGGGACAGGGCAACACCGGGGAGCTGTTTTTT.

Points on this clone: The junction departs from the called germline gene at one end, perhaps through a read error. The V and J genes are TRBV2 and TRBJ1-5; no clear D gene. The CDR3 runs 14 residues. CDR1 SNHLY and CDR2 FYNNEI come from the germline V gene. The CDR3 protein is CASSRAVSDQPQHF. CDR3 DNA: TGTGCCAGCAGTAGAGCGGTTAGCGATCAGCCCCAGCATTTT.

The CDR3 DNA sequence: TGTGCCAGCAGCTTTGGGGGACAGGGGGCTCAGCCCCAGCATTTT. Residues: CASSFGGQGAQPQHF. The chain is built from TRBV7-2 and TRBJ1-5; 12 nucleotides line up with TRBD1. CDR1 and CDR2 (germline): SGHTA, FQGNSA. V was pared by 3 bases and J by 6 bases, with 3 bases of the junction left unmatched. This CDR3 is 15 amino acids long. Full variable domain (remainder filled in from reference TRBV7-2 and TRBJ1-5): GAGVSQSPSNKVTEKGKDVELRCDPISGHTALYWYRQSLGQGLEFLIYFQGNSAPDKSGLPSDRFSAERTGGSVSTLTIQRTQQEDSAVYLCASSFGGQGAQPQHFGDGTRLSIL.

This chain uses TRBV11-2 with TRBJ2-5; 12 bases align to TRBD1. Germline CDR1 is SGHAT and CDR2 is FQNNGV. Unmatched junction bases numbered 9, after V lost 5 bases and J lost 5 bases. The CDR3 spans 16 residues. The chain's CDR3 is CASSTWDRGPEETQYF. The CDR3 region has the DNA TGTGCCAGCAGCACTTGGGACAGGGGGCCGGAGGAGACCCAGTACTTC.

The gene calls are TRBV6-5 and TRBJ2-2; a possible D gene is TRBD1 (5 bases). The CDR3 loop spans 14 amino acids. Per the germline V gene, CDR1 is MNHEY and CDR2 is SVGAGI. V was shortened by 4 bases and J by 4 bases, with 10 bases between the two germline ends. CDR3 bases: TGTGCCAGCAGTTCCAGGGCGAGCACCGGGGAGCTGTTTTTT. The encoded protein is CASSSRASTGELFF.

In DNA form, the CDR3 reads TGTGCCAGCAGCTGGGGAACAGGCAACTATGGCTACACCTTC. This translates into CASSWGTGNYGYTF. The genes are TRBV7-2 and TRBJ1-2; D may be TRBD1 (5 bases). This CDR3 region has 14 residues. Deletions cut 4 bases from V and 2 bases from J, with 11 bases between. From germline, CDR1 is SGHTA and CDR2 FQGNSA.

The V gene is TRBV2, the J gene TRBJ1-2; D gene ambiguous. Trimming left V 6 bases short and J 1 base short, with 9 bases between. There are 13 residues in the CDR3. CDR1 and CDR2 from the germline V gene are SNHLY and FYNNEI. CDR3 DNA sequence: TGTGCCAGCAGGGGCCCGGATAACTATGGCTACACCTTC. Translating gives CASRGPDNYGYTF.

The chain employs TRBV7-2 and TRBJ1-1; TRBD1 might be the D (6 bases). The germline V gene has CDR1 SGHTA and CDR2 FQGNSA. V was clipped by 2 bases and J by 0 bases, with 7 bases between them. The CDR3 consists of 14 residues. In DNA, the CDR3 is TGTGCCAGCAGCTTAACAGGGATGAACACTGAAGCTTTCTTT. Protein: CASSLTGMNTEAFF.

The V gene is TRBV28, the J gene TRBJ2-7, with D perhaps matching TRBD2 (6 bases). The CDR3 has 12 amino acids. Germline-derived CDR1 and CDR2 are MDHEN and SYDVKM. Trimming shortened V by 5 bases and J by 4 bases, and 9 bases separated the two germline ends. The CDR3 region has the DNA TGTGCCAGCAGTCCCGGGGGATACGAGCAGTACTTC. It codes for CASSPGGYEQYF.

The rearrangement uses TRBV10-3 and TRBJ1-6, with 7 positions matching TRBD1. Germline values: CDR1 ENHRY, CDR2 SYGVKD. The V segment lost 6 bases and the J segment 8 bases; nucleotides outside the gene matches: 7. The CDR3 length is 14 residues. The CDR3 region is CAISEQGRDSPLHF. Here the CDR3 DNA reads TGTGCCATCAGCGAACAGGGGCGAGATTCACCCCTCCACTTT.

The chain links TRBV4-1 to TRBJ1-5, with 7 nucleotides matching TRBD1. The CDR3 loop spans 15 amino acids. Germline trimming cut 0 bases from V and 2 bases from J; bases unmatched to any gene: 1. Per germline, CDR1 MGHRA and CDR2 YSYEKL. CDR3: CASSQEGQRNQPQHF. Written as DNA, the CDR3 is TGCGCCAGCAGCCAAGAGGGACAGCGCAATCAGCCCCAGCATTTT.

The chain employs TRBV6-1 and TRBJ1-1, with TRBD1 as a possible D gene (5 bases). This CDR3 is built from 14 residues. Trimming removed 6 bases at V and 4 bases at J, with 15 bases between. Germline assignment: CDR1 MNHNS and CDR2 SASEGT. For the CDR3, the DNA is TGTGCCAGCAGACAATTAGACAGTGGCACTGAAGCTTTCTTT. This translates into CASRQLDSGTEAFF.

This chain connects TRBV27 to TRBJ1-2; no definite D call. Trimming left V 3 bases short and J 0 bases short, with 8 bases between. Germline V gene lookup returns CDR1 MNHEY and CDR2 SMNVEV (reference sequence). The CDR3 length is 14 residues. For the CDR3, the DNA is TGTGCCAGCAGTTTGGCGGCAGCTAACTATGGCTACACCTTC. Amino acids: CASSLAAANYGYTF.

This chain links TRBV6-2 or TRBV6-3 with TRBJ1-6; the D gene is possibly TRBD1 (5 bases). The CDR3 contains 16 residues. Looked up from germline, CDR1 is MNHEY and CDR2 is SVGEGT. Trimming took 2 bases from V and 5 from J, leaving 13 bases between them. CDR3 residues: CASSYGAGADNSPLHF. The CDR3, as DNA: TGTGCCAGCAGTTACGGGGCAGGAGCCGATAATTCACCCCTCCACTTT.

This clone was seen just once. The chain joins TRBV4-3 to TRBJ1-2; D is unclear. Trimming removed 3 bases from V and 1 base from J, with 12 bases in between. CDR3 length: 15 residues. The germline V gene encodes CDR1 LGHNA and CDR2 YSLEER. CDR3 residues: CASSQRNEGNYGYTF. The CDR3 coding sequence is TGCGCCAGCAGCCAGAGGAATGAGGGTAACTATGGCTACACCTTC.

V gene TRBV11-3 combines with J gene TRBJ1-2, with 9 positions matching TRBD1. CDR1 is SGHNT, CDR2 YENEEA, per germline. The CDR3 runs 14 residues. V was pared by 1 base and J by 5 bases, with 2 bases of the junction left unmatched. The CDR3: CASSLGGQGYGYTF. The DNA of the CDR3 is TGTGCCAGCAGCTTAGGAGGACAGGGGTATGGCTACACCTTC.

Here the CDR3 DNA reads TGTGCCAGCAGCTGGAGGCCAAAGGAAAAACTGTTTTTT. Amino acids: CASSWRPKEKLFF. V gene TRBV7-8 combines with J gene TRBJ1-4, with unresolved D. The germline V gene encodes CDR1 SGHVS and CDR2 FQNEAQ. CDR3 length: 13 residues. Trimming left V 4 bases short and J 8 bases short, with 11 bases between.

This clone was picked up a small number of times. The DNA for the CDR3 is TGTGCCAGCAGCCGTTACCCCCGGGGGGCGAACACCGGGGAGCTGTTTTTT. Amino acids: CASSRYPRGANTGELFF. This chain links TRBV3-1 (or the pseudogene TRBV3-2) with TRBJ2-2; 7 bases match TRBD2. The germline V gene has CDR1 LGHDT and CDR2 YNNKEL (reference sequence). The V gene end was trimmed by 4 bases and the J gene end by 0 bases; junction bases not matched to a gene: 8. This CDR3 is 17 amino acids long.

This chain connects TRBV30 to TRBJ2-2; 7 nucleotides align to TRBD1. Germline V gives CDR1 GTSNPN, CDR2 SVGIG (reference sequence). V shed 5 bases and J 5 bases; nucleotides not matched to a gene: 8. The CDR3 runs to 14 residues. CDR3 region: CAWSRGQETGELFF. The CDR3 nucleotides are TGTGCCTGGTCGAGGGGGCAGGAAACCGGGGAGCTGTTTTTT. Full variable domain (rest looked up from reference TRBV30 and TRBJ2-2): SQTIHQWPATLVQPVGSPLSLECTVEGTSNPNLYWYRQAAGRGLQLLFYSVGIGQISSEVPQNLSASRPQDRQFILSSKKLLLSDSGFYLCAWSRGQETGELFFGEGSRLTVL.

This chain joins TRBV29-1 and TRBJ2-3; 8 bases align to TRBD2. The germline CDR1 and CDR2 sequences are SQVTM and ANQGSEA. The length of the CDR3 is 14 residues. Unmatched junction bases numbered 8, after V lost 3 bases and J lost 6 bases. CDR3 bases: TGCAGCGTTGAGAGGGGGACTAGAGGGGATACGCAGTATTTT. Protein product: CSVERGTRGDTQYF.

The gene calls are TRBV3-1 (or the pseudogene TRBV3-2) and TRBJ2-1, with TRBD2 matching 12 bases. The germline V gene has CDR1 LGHDT and CDR2 YNNKEL (reference sequence). J lost 7 bases, V lost 4 bases, and 8 bases had no gene match. The CDR3 totals 16 residues. The CDR3 bases are TGTGCCAGCAGCCCTTTCCTAGCGGGGGGGGTGAATGAGCAGTTCTTC. It specifies CASSPFLAGGVNEQFF.

The rearrangement joins TRBV5-1 to TRBJ2-1; TRBD2 might be the D (6 bases). V lost 0 bases to trimming and J lost 9 bases, with 13 bases between them. Germline V gives CDR1 SGHRS, CDR2 YFSETQ. The CDR3 extends over 14 amino acids. The CDR3 DNA reads TGCGCCAGCAGCTTGGGAGGCAGGGAGGCTGAGCAGTTCTTC. This sequence encodes CASSLGGREAEQFF.

The chain is built from TRBV20-1 and TRBJ1-2, with TRBD1 matching 10 bases. Losses at the gene ends were 3 bases for V and 7 bases for J; bases not matched to a gene: 17. Germline V lookup: CDR1 DFQATT, CDR2 SNEGSKA (reference sequence). The CDR3 contains 17 residues. As DNA, the CDR3 is TGCAGTGCTAGTTCGTCACCAACGGACAGGGGGAGGTTTGGCTACACCTTC. Translation: CSASSSPTDRGRFGYTF.

The gene calls are TRBV4-2 and TRBJ2-1, with 9 bases that match TRBD1. From germline, CDR1 is LGHNA and CDR2 YNFKEQ. The CDR3 has 18 residues. After removal of 0 bases from V and 1 base from J, the junction contained 7 bases not matched to a gene. CDR3 DNA: TGTGCCAGCAGCCAAGAGCCGGGACAGGGACGTTCCTACAATGAGCAGTTCTTC. This codes for CASSQEPGQGRSYNEQFF.

The CDR3 DNA reads TGTGCCAGTAGTATTCATCCTTCACAGGGGCGCGCTGAAGCTTTCTTT. This translates into CASSIHPSQGRAEAFF. V usage is TRBV19 and J usage is TRBJ1-1, with 7 bases matching TRBD1. V shed 3 bases, J shed 6 bases, and the junction held 13 bases outside the gene matches. This CDR3 contains 16 residues. Looked up from germline, CDR1 is LNHDA and CDR2 is SQIVND (reference sequence).

This chain links TRBV7-8 with TRBJ1-6; D uncertain. The ends were cut back, 5 bases at V and 5 bases at J, with 22 bases in the middle. CDR1 and CDR2 from the germline V gene are SGHVS and FQNEAQ. This CDR3 comprises 18 residues. In DNA, the CDR3 is TGTGCCAGCAGCATTGGGCTCCAAAGGGAGATCGATAATTCACCCCTCCACTTT. Its protein product is CASSIGLQREIDNSPLHF.